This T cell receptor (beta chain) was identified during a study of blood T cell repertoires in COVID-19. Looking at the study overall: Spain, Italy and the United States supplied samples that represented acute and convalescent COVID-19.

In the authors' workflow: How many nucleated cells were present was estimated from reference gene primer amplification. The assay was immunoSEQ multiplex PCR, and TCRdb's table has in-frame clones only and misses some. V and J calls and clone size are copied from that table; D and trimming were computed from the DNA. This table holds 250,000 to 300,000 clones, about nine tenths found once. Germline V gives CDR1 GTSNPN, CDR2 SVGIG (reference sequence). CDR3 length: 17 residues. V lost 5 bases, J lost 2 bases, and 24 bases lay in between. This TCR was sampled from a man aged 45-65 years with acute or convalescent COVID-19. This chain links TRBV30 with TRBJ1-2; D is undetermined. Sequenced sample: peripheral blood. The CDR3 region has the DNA TGTGCCTGGGGTTTGATGGTAACAAACATGGTAAACTATGGCTACACCTTC. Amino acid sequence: CAWGLMVTNMVNYGYTF.